One T cell receptor (beta chain) is described in this entry. Its specificity is not known. This specimen belongs to a study of shared clonotypes between healthy human individuals. Naive CD8 cells, CD45RO-negative and positively selected for CCR7, excluded terminally differentiated effector memory CD45RA+ cells. There are 13 residues in the CDR3. Germline V lookup: CDR1 WSHSY, CDR2 SAAADI. Trimming removed 6 bases from V and 10 bases from J; junction bases left unmatched: 5. Method: immunoSEQ multiplex PCR; TCRdb's copy keeps in-frame clones and lacks some. This sample has about 2.1 million clones; approximately 92% occur once, and the top ten carry over 1.5%. General observations from the study: The study drew on few donors, limiting represented genetic and exposure-history diversity.

Sequences were obtained from naive CD8+ T cells from PBMCs. This receptor was identified in a man aged 18 to 29 in good health. Some clones in this sample may be carry-over from other donors' samples. The J gene is TRBJ2-1, the V gene TRBV10-2; 11 bases are shared with TRBD2. The CDR3 sequence is CASRNRLAGEQFF. Here the CDR3 DNA reads TGCGCCAGCAGGAACAGACTAGCGGGAGAGCAGTTCTTC.